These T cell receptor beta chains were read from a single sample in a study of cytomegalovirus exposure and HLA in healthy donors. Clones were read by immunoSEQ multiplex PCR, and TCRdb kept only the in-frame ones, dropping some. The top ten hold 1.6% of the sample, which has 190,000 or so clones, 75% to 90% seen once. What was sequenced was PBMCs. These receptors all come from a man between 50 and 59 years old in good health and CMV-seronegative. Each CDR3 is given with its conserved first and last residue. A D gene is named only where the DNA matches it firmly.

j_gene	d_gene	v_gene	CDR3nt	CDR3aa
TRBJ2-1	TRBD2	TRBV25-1	TGTGCCAGCAGTGACCGACTAGCGGGAGATGAGCAGTTCTTC	CASSDRLAGDEQFF
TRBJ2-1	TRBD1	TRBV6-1	TGTGCCAGCAGTGTTTCGGACAGGCTCTTCAATGAGCAGTTCTTC	CASSVSDRLFNEQFF
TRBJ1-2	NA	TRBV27	TGTGCCAGCAGTTTTTTGGGGGCGCAGGACTATGGCTACACCTTC	CASSFLGAQDYGYTF
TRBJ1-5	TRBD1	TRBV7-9	TGTGCCAGCAGCAGGACAGGGGTGAGCAATCAGCCCCAGCATTTT	CASSRTGVSNQPQHF
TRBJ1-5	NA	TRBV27	TGTGCCAGCAGTTTAGTCCCTAGTAATCAGCCCCAGCATTTT	CASSLVPSNQPQHF
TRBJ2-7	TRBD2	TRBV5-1	TGCGCCAGCAGCTTGGTCGGGGGGGGCTACGAGCAGTACTTC	CASSLVGGGYEQYF
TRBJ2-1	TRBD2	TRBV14	TGTGCCAGCAGCCAAGTACTTTTCCGCGGGAGTATCATTCATGAGCAGTTCTTC	CASSQVLFRGSIIHEQFF
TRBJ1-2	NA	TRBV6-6	TGTGCCAGCAGACCGACAGGAATCCAAGGCTACACCTTC	CASRPTGIQGYTF
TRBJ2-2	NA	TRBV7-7	TGTGCTAGCAGATTAGGGGCCACCGGGGAGCTGTTTTTT	CASRLGATGELFF
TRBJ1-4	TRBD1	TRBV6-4	TGTGCCAGCCCCGACAGGGGCAGATCAACTAATGAAAAACTGTTTTTT	CASPDRGRSTNEKLFF
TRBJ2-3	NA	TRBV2	TGTGCCAGCAGTGAAGGAGGGCCGCGGGCAGATACGCAGTATTTT	CASSEGGPRADTQYF